This TCR beta chain derives from a study of cytomegalovirus exposure and HLA in healthy donors (dated by TCRdb to about 2017). Context from the whole study: An earlier analysis of several hundred of the donors reported 250 to 350 Gb of sequence data and around 120 million unique TCR beta sequences from about 200 million T cells. Among several hundred genotyped donors of the cohort, an average of roughly 230,000 unique TCR beta nucleotide sequences was sequenced per donor, of which 15% to 20% were non-productive. The study combined high-throughput TCR immunosequencing, statistical association of individual TCRs with disease status, and machine learning to predict cytomegalovirus infection status. Roughly five DR-DQ haplotypes were handled as single units for association and clustering, since linkage in the cohort was strong. All discovery cohort repertoires had been generated using a single sequencing platform. Around 320 gigabases of sequencing data and approximately 80 million unique TCR sequences were included in an early release covering several hundred HLA-typed donors. The number of donors typed differed by locus, with roughly 629-640 for A, B, C, DRB1 and DQB1, 522 for DQA1, some 570 for DPA1, and approximately 470 for DPB1. A later analysis re-analyzed previously published TCR beta repertoires from roughly 690 donors and added high-resolution HLA genotyping to study TCR occurrence patterns. To decide whether each TCR beta V gene segment behaved as functional or pseudogenic, an earlier analysis of some 600 of the donors relied on high-throughput TCR beta sequencing. Class I and class II HLA loci were covered by the typing at four-digit resolution. The study aimed to test whether cataloging public T cell receptors could reveal signatures of past pathogen exposure. Among the approximately 430 genotyped donors, around 81% belonged to the genetic ancestry cluster associated with self-reported Caucasian donors. Genome-wide SNP genotypes for about 55% of the 666 donors were used in a later genetic analysis, which treated that subset as a discovery cohort. Rather than using new phenotypic data, the later analysis identified candidate immune exposures from TCR beta sequences and from how often those sequences occurred across donors. Along with the approximately 650-subject first cohort, a separate validation cohort of 120 different subjects was used. The study profiled the T cell repertoires of under 850 subjects by immunosequencing and related them to cytomegalovirus serostatus. Donor age, sex, ethnicity and CMV serostatus were compiled alongside the repertoire data.

A remark on this clone: Its antigen remains undetermined. Per-nucleotide qualities are absent, and no much larger clonotype sits a single base away.

The cohort was made up of roughly 670 healthy bone marrow donors. Cohort members were all nominally healthy when sampled, although unrecorded immune exposures were likely present. The donor tested CMV seronegative, placing the donor among the 300 to 400 seronegative members of the cohort. Each donor provided a peripheral blood sample, and peripheral blood mononuclear cells were used for TCR beta sequencing. The Qiagen DNeasy Blood Extraction Kit was used to extract genomic DNA from the blood cell samples. Libraries were made using the immunoSEQ multiplex PCR assay. A mixture of 60 forward primers for TCR Vbeta segments and 13 reverse primers for TCR Jbeta segments was used in the multiplex PCR. Amplification of the CDR3 region of rearranged TCR beta genes was performed with a multiplex PCR assay on genomic DNA. On the Illumina HiSeq System, the amplified TCR beta libraries were sequenced as 87-base-pair reads. From the authors' description of their analysis: A later analysis counted approximately 76 million unique TCR beta chains across the 670 or so repertoires, and about 10 million of these chains were shared by at least two donors. Raw reads were error-corrected and collapsed into unique sequences by a nearest-neighbor algorithm in which closely related sequences were merged to remove PCR and sequencing errors. V, D and J gene segments were assigned by aligning CDR3 sequences to IMGT reference sequences. For a sequence to be retained, a match of at least six nucleotides to both a V gene segment and a J gene segment was required. Rearrangements were called productive when the CDR3 lacked stop codons and stayed in frame with V and J; all others were non-productive. CDR3 was defined according to IMGT convention as the region running from the second conserved V-encoded cysteine to the conserved J-encoded phenylalanine. The earlier analysis of roughly 590 of the donors excluded any sequence lacking an unambiguous match to a single V gene segment. In an earlier analysis of 450 to 700 of the donors, V segments were called functional above 56.7% productive rearrangements and were called segregating when the between-donor standard deviation exceeded 5%. A statistical classification framework was developed to diagnose cytomegalovirus status using the catalog of TCR beta chain sequences. V and J gene assignment, in a later analysis, came from comparing TCR nucleotide sequences with IMGT/GENE-DB human TR gene sequences. The TCRdist pipeline was used in a later analysis to assign CDR3 sequences and most-parsimonious VDJ recombination scenarios. In a later analysis, each TCR beta chain was defined by its CDR3 amino acid sequence together with its V-gene family, and reads without a unique V-gene family were excluded. To address suspected cross-contamination and a sequencing artifact, a later analysis removed a few hundred highly shared, low-generation-probability nucleotide sequences. A later analysis calculated a clonal expansion index for each public chain from normalized within-repertoire ranks of inferred template counts. In a later analysis, generation probabilities were computed with a VDJ recombination model fitted to out-of-frame rearrangements, and the resulting probabilities were checked against IGoR. In a later analysis, TCR-TCR, TCR-HLA and TCR-CMV co-occurrence was scored with hypergeometric tests, and a repertoire-size bias correction was applied to TCR pairs. A later analysis estimated false discovery rates by permuting HLA or CMV assignments 20 times. In a later analysis, co-occurring TCRs were grouped with DBSCAN, and TCRdist sequence similarity was added when clustering was performed within HLA-allele-positive subsets. Repertoires with fewer than 30,000 or more than 120,000 public chains, plus five repertoires with anomalous nucleotide sharing, were excluded from co-occurrence clustering. The table comes from immuneACCESS by way of TCRdb, which keeps in-frame sequences with V and J called. Part of the clones is missing from these tables; in studies checked, under half for an unresolved V gene and the rest for unknown reasons. V and J calls and clone size are copied from that table; D and trimming were computed from the DNA. In this sample the table shows 120,000 to 150,000 clones, nearly 85% of which occur a single time. Roughly 3.4% of the sample goes to the ten largest clones.

Findings and caveats that apply to the study as a whole: In vitro tests confirmed that a few of the cytomegalovirus-associated TCR beta chains recognize cytomegalovirus antigens. Correlated functional status among segregating V segments might reflect linkage disequilibrium, but an unknown experimental factor could not be ruled out. The earlier analysis of 587 of the donors excluded some 16 rarely observed V segments, including chromosome 9 orphons, because counts were too low. Most TCR sequences were observed very rarely across donors, whereas some public TCRs were present in many individuals. A group of highly shared sequence variants was considered likely to be a technical artifact of the sequencing pipeline. According to the authors, the approach could potentially be generalized to other disease states and immunological phenotypes. The study gave a list of under 200 TCR beta chains associated with cytomegalovirus. Strong co-occurrence of HLA alleles, especially DR and DQ, made assigning TCR associations to individual alleles difficult. A further reported finding was that TCR beta sequences accurately predicted the HLA-A and HLA-B alleles for most subjects in the first cohort. Sequencing depth was assumed to be roughly uniform across donors in the presence/absence analyses, though that assumption may not hold. The classifier was reported to diagnose cytomegalovirus status with high specificity and sensitivity in both the original and validation cohorts. A later genetic analysis associated a missense DCLRE1C variant with V-gene and J-gene trimming of TCR beta chains, and an independent cohort replicated the association. Specific HLA alleles were associated with 15,000 to 20,000 TCR beta sequences at a false discovery rate of 0.05 in a later analysis. A later genetic analysis reported fewer N-insertions in productive TCRs among donors in an Asian-associated ancestry cluster than the approximately 700-donor mean. In this cohort, only TCR beta chains were sequenced, and detectable features were limited by the absence of alpha or paired-chain data. A later analysis reported that several top co-occurrence clusters appeared linked to parvovirus B19, influenza, CMV and Epstein-Barr virus. According to a later analysis, TCR association rates differed among HLA loci, with DRB1 alleles showing the most associated TCRs and HLA-C alleles showing the fewest. Because some donors lacked HLA typing at each locus, the association tests relied only on the typed subset. In an earlier analysis of around 600 of the donors, most TCR beta V segments were observed in productive rearrangements about 90% or about 30% of the time, broadly matching IMGT annotations. The only immune exposure information available for the cohort was CMV serostatus. According to a later analysis, most CMV-associated TCR beta chains appeared to be HLA-restricted, and the HLA associations seemed to be driven largely by CMV exposure. The 87-base-pair reads could not distinguish some IMGT-functional V segments, including TRBV6-2 and TRBV6-3, so those segments were excluded. In a later analysis, HLA-associated TCR beta chains showed more clonal expansion and lower generation probabilities than non-associated chains that were equally common.

The germline V gene sets CDR1 to SNHLY and CDR2 to FYNNEI. The CDR3 covers 13 residues, taking in both the cysteine and the phenylalanine. Only CDR3 DNA remains: 39 bases, in frame from the first base. V sheds 6 bases and J sheds 2 bases, leaving 10 bases between their ends. This clonotype was sampled from a male donor in good health and CMV-seronegative. Sequencing input: PBMCs. The rearrangement combines TRBV2 with TRBJ2-5; the D gene is perhaps TRBD1, from 6 matching bases. Read as DNA, the sequence is TGTGCCAGCAGCGATGACAGGCAAGAGACCCAGTACTTC. Protein translation: CASSDDRQETQYF.